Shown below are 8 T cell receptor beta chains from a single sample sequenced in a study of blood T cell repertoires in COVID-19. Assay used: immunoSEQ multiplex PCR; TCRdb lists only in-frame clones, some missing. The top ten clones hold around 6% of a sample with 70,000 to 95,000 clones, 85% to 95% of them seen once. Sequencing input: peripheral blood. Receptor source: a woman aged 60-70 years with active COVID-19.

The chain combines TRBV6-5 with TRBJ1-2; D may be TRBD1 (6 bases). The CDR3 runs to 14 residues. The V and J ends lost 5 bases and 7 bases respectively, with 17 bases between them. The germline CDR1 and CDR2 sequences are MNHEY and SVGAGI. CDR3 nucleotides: TGTGCCAGCAGTCGGGACATCTCAAGGGGTGGCTACACCTTC. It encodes CASSRDISRGGYTF.

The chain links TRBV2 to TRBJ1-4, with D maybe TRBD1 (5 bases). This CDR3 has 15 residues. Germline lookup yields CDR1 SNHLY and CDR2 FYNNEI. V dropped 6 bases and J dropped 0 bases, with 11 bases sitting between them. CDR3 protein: CASSPAGSTNEKLFF. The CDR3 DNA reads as TGTGCCAGCAGCCCGGCAGGGTCAACTAATGAAAAACTGTTTTTT. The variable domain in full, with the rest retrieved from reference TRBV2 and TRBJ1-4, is EPEVTQTPSHQVTQMGQEVILRCVPISNHLYFYWYRQILGQKVEFLVSFYNNEISEKSEIFDDQFSVERPDGSNFTLKIRSTKLEDSAMYFCASSPAGSTNEKLFFGSGTQLSVL.

CDR3 in DNA: TGTGCCAGCTCACCGTCCCCGGGACTAGCGAGCAGCGGAGGGAAGTTCTTC. Amino acid sequence: CASSPSPGLASSGGKFF. V is TRBV18 and J is TRBJ2-1; TRBD2 matches at 10 bases. The CDR3 loop spans 17 amino acids. The V segment lost 3 bases and the J segment 14 bases; nucleotides outside the gene matches: 19. Germline CDR1 reads KGHSH; CDR2 reads LQKENI.

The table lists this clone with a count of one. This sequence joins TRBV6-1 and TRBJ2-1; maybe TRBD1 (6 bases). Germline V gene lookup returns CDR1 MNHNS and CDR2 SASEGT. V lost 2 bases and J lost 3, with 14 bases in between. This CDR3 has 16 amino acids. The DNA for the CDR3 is TGTGCCAGCAGTGAAAGCCAGGGGCCAGGCTACAATGAGCAGTTCTTC. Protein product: CASSESQGPGYNEQFF.

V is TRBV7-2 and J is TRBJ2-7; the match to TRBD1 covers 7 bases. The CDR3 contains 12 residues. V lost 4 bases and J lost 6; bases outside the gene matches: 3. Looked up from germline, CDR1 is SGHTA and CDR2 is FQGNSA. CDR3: CASSSGGFEQYF. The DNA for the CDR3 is TGTGCCAGCAGCTCAGGGGGATTCGAGCAGTACTTC.

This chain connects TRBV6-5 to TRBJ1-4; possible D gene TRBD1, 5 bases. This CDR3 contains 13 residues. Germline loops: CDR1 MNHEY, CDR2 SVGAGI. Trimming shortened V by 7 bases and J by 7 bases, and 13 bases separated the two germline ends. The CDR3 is CASNGAISEKLFF. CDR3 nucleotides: TGTGCCAGCAATGGGGCGATCAGTGAAAAACTGTTTTTT.

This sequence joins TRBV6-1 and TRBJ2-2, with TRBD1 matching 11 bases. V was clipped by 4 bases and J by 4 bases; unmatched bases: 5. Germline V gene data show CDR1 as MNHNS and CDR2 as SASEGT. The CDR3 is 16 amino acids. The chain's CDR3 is CASSAGQGAVTGELFF. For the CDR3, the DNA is TGTGCCAGCAGTGCTGGACAGGGGGCGGTCACCGGGGAGCTGTTTTTT.

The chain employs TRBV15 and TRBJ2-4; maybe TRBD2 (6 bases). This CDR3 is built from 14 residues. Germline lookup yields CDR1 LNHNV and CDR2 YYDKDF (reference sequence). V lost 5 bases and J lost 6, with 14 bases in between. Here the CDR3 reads CATSSRLGRNIQYF. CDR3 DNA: TGTGCCACCAGCTCCCGACTAGGGAGAAACATTCAGTACTTC.